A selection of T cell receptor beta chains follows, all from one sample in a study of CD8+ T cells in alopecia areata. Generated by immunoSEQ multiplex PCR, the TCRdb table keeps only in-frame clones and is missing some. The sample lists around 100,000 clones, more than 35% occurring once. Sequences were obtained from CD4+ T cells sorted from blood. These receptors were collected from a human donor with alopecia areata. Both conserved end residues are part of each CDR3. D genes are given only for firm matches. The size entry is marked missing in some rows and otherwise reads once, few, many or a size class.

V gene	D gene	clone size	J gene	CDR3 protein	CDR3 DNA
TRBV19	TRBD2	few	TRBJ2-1	CASSRRGTPLNYNEQFF	TGTGCCAGTAGTAGGCGGGGGACCCCTTTAAATTACAATGAGCAGTTCTTC
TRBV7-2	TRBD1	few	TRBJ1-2	CASSPDRASYGYTF	TGTGCCAGCAGCCCAGACAGGGCATCGTATGGCTACACCTTC
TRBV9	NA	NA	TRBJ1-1	CASSGVGGITEAFF	TGTGCCAGCAGCGGAGTCGGGGGGATCACTGAAGCTTTCTTT
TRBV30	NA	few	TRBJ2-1	CAWSGSGTVRGEQFF	TGTGCCTGGAGTGGCTCAGGGACGGTCCGCGGAGAGCAGTTCTTC
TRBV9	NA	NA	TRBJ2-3	CASSVAVADTQYF	TGTGCCAGCAGCGTAGCCGTGGCAGATACGCAGTATTTT
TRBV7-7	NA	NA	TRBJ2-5	CASSSDRQETQYF	TGTGCCAGCAGCTCAGACAGACAAGAGACCCAGTACTTC
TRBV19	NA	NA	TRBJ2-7	CASSIPSTGATSYEQYF	TGTGCCAGTAGTATCCCCTCTACCGGAGCGACCTCCTACGAGCAGTACTTC
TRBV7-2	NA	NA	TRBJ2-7	CASSLGPSTPYEQYF	TGTGCCAGCAGCTTAGGACCCTCGACCCCCTACGAGCAGTACTTC
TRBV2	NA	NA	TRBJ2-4	CASSITGFQNIQYF	TGTGCCAGCAGTATCACAGGGTTCCAAAACATTCAGTACTTC
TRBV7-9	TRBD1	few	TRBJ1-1	CASSSALGQGAEAFF	TGTGCCAGCAGCTCCGCCTTGGGACAGGGGGCTGAAGCTTTCTTT
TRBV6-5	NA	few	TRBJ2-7	CASSYSSGRGSYEQYF	TGTGCCAGCAGTTACTCGTCCGGGAGAGGGTCCTACGAGCAGTACTTC
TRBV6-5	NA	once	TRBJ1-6	CASSFTTGSISPLHF	TGTGCCAGCAGTTTCACTACAGGGTCAATTTCACCCCTCCACTTT
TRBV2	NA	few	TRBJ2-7	CASVTGLHEYEQYF	TGTGCCAGCGTTACGGGGCTCCATGAGTACGAGCAGTACTTC
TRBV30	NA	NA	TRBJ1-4	CAWTVGEKLFF	TGTGCCTGGACCGTGGGTGAAAAACTGTTTTTT
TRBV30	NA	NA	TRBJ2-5	CAWRRGLRETQYF	TGTGCCTGGAGAAGGGGGTTGAGGGAGACCCAGTACTTC
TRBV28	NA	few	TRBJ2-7	CASSRTSGYEQYF	TGTGCCAGCAGCCGTACGAGCGGGTACGAGCAGTACTTC
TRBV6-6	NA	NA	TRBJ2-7	CASSYSSLETDEQYF	TGTGCCAGCAGTTACTCGAGTCTGGAAACGGACGAGCAGTACTTC
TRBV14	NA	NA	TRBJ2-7	CASRPQANYEQYF	TGTGCCAGCAGACCTCAGGCGAACTACGAGCAGTACTTC
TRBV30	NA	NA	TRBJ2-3	CTWSNSFAPQYF	TGTACCTGGAGTAACAGTTTCGCTCCGCAGTATTTT
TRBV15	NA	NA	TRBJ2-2	CATSRAGGGRVGELFF	TGTGCCACCAGCAGAGCGGGGGGCGGGAGAGTCGGGGAGCTGTTTTTT
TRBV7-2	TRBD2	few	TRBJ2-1	CASRLLAGISYNEQFF	TGTGCCAGCAGACTACTAGCGGGAATTTCCTACAATGAGCAGTTCTTC
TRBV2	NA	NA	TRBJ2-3	CASSKLQGGTDTQYF	TGTGCCAGCAGCAAGTTACAGGGAGGCACAGATACGCAGTATTTT